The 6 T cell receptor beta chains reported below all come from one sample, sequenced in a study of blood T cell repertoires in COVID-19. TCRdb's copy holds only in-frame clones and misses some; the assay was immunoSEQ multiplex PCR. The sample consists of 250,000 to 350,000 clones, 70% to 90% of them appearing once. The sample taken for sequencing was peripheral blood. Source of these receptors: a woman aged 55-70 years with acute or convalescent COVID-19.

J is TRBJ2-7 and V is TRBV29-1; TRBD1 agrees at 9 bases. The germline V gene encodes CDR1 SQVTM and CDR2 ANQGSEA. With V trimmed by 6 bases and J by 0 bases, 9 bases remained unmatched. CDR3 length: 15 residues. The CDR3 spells CSVGGKTGGSYEQYF. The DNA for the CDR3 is TGCAGCGTCGGTGGTAAGACAGGGGGCTCCTACGAGCAGTACTTC.

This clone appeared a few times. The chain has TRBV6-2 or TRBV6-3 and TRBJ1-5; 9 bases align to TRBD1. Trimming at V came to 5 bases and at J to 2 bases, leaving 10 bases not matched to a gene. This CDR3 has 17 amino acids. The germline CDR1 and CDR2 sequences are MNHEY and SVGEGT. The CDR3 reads CASSPGPQGAGNQPQHF. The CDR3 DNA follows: TGTGCCAGCAGTCCGGGCCCACAGGGGGCGGGCAATCAGCCCCAGCATTTT.

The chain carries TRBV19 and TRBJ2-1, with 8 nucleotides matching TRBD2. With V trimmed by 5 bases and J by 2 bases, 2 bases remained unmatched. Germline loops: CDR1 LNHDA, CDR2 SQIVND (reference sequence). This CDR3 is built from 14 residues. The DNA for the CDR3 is TGTGCCAGTAGTCCGGGACTAGCCTACAATGAGCAGTTCTTC. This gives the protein CASSPGLAYNEQFF.

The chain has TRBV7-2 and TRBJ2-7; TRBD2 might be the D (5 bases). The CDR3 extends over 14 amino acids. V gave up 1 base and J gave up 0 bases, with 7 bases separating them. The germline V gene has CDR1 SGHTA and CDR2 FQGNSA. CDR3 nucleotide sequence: TGTGCCAGCAGCTTAGGGAGGAGCTCCTACGAGCAGTACTTC. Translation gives CASSLGRSSYEQYF. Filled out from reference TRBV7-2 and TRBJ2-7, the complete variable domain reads GAGVSQSPSNKVTEKGKDVELRCDPISGHTALYWYRQSLGQGLEFLIYFQGNSAPDKSGLPSDRFSAERTGGSVSTLTIQRTQQEDSAVYLCASSLGRSSYEQYFGPGTRLTVT.

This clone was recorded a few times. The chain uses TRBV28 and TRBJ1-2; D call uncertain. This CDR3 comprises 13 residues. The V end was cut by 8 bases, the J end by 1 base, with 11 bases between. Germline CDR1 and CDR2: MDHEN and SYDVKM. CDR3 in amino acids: CASEAANNYGYTF. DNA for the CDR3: TGTGCCAGCGAGGCAGCCAATAACTATGGCTACACCTTC.

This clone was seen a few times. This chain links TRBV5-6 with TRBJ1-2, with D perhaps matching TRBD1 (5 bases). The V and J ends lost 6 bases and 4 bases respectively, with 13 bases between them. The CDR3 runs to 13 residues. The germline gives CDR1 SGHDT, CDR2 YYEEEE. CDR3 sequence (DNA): TGTGCCAGCAACGTGGGGCCGGTCTATGGCTACACCTTC. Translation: CASNVGPVYGYTF. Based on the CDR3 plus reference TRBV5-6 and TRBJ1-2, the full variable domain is DAGVTQSPTHLIKTRGQQVTLRCSPKSGHDTVSWYQQALGQGPQFIFQYYEEEERQRGNFPDRFSGHQFPNYSSELNVNALLLGDSALYLCASNVGPVYGYTFGSGTRLTVV.